Following are 32 T cell receptor beta chains from one sample sequenced in a study of shared clonotypes between healthy human individuals. Generated by immunoSEQ multiplex PCR, the TCRdb table keeps only in-frame clones and is missing some. The sample consists of roughly 500,000 clones, roughly 95% of them appearing once. The sequenced material came from naive CD4+ T cells sorted from blood. Subset here: CD45RA+ positively selected. These receptors came from a woman under 40 in good health.

The rearrangement joins TRBV19 to TRBJ1-3; perhaps TRBD1 as D (6 bases). Deletions cut 6 bases from V and 0 bases from J, with 15 bases between. The CDR3 is 16 residues long. The germline V gene has CDR1 LNHDA and CDR2 SQIVND (reference sequence). In DNA, the CDR3 is TGTGCCAGTAGGTCCGGGACACATGGCTCTGGAAACACCATATATTTT. As protein: CASRSGTHGSGNTIYF. The variable domain in full, with the rest retrieved from reference TRBV19 and TRBJ1-3, is DGGITQSPKYLFRKEGQNVTLSCEQNLNHDAMYWYRQDPGQGLRLIYYSQIVNDFQKGDIAEGYSVSREKKESFPLTVTSAQKNPTAFYLCASRSGTHGSGNTIYFGEGSWLTVV.

This chain links TRBV28 with TRBJ2-7; 8 nucleotides match TRBD2. The CDR3 spans 13 residues. Unmatched junction bases numbered 3, after V lost 8 bases and J lost 0 bases. Germline lookup yields CDR1 MDHEN and CDR2 SYDVKM. The CDR3 region is CASRSGSSYEQYF. The CDR3 DNA is TGTGCCAGCCGAAGCGGGAGCTCCTACGAGCAGTACTTC.

This CDR3 reads CASSTRDRSTDTQYF. CDR3 nucleotides: TGTGCCAGTAGTACCCGGGACAGGTCCACAGATACGCAGTATTTT. This chain links TRBV19 with TRBJ2-3; 8 positions agree with TRBD1. The CDR3 totals 15 residues. After removal of 4 bases from V and 2 bases from J, the junction contained 5 bases not matched to a gene. CDR1 LNHDA and CDR2 SQIVND come from the germline V gene (reference sequence).

The chain recombines TRBV27 with TRBJ2-7, with D perhaps TRBD1 or TRBD2 (5 bases each). From germline, CDR1 is MNHEY and CDR2 SMNVEV (reference sequence). V lost 5 bases to trimming and J lost 4 bases, with 15 bases between them. The CDR3 is 14 amino acids. In DNA, the CDR3 is TGTGCCAGCAGTCCCCAGGGTCCGGGATACGAGCAGTACTTC. It is translated as CASSPQGPGYEQYF.

The CDR3, as DNA: TGCGCCAGCAGTGGGTCCGGGACTAAAAGCTACGAGCAGTACTTC. Translated: CASSGSGTKSYEQYF. The gene calls are TRBV10-2 and TRBJ2-7; TRBD2 aligns across 7 bases. Germline V lookup: CDR1 WSHSY, CDR2 SAAADI. The CDR3 is made up of 15 amino acids. Trimming at V came to 4 bases and at J to 3 bases, leaving 9 bases not matched to a gene.

The chain couples TRBV6-5 to TRBJ2-7, with D possibly being TRBD1 or TRBD2 (5 bases each). Germline V gene lookup returns CDR1 MNHEY and CDR2 SVGAGI. Trimming removed 5 bases from V and 6 bases from J, with 17 bases in between. This CDR3 contains 14 residues. Here the CDR3 reads CASSPPGTLGEQYF. The CDR3 DNA sequence: TGTGCCAGCAGTCCTCCGGGGACCCTAGGCGAGCAGTACTTC.

V and J are TRBV27 and TRBJ2-7; no clear D gene. Looked up from germline, CDR1 is MNHEY and CDR2 is SMNVEV (reference sequence). The CDR3 covers 13 residues. V was shortened by 4 bases and J by 3 bases, with 10 bases between the two germline ends. CDR3 sequence: CASSSSADYEQYF. The CDR3 nucleotides are TGTGCCAGCAGTTCGTCGGCAGACTACGAGCAGTACTTC.

The rearrangement joins TRBV6-1 to TRBJ2-4, with 12 bases fitting TRBD2. The germline gives CDR1 MNHNS, CDR2 SASEGT. J lost 6 bases, V lost 6 bases, and 3 bases had no gene match. The CDR3 sequence is 14 residues long. As DNA, the CDR3 is TGTGCCAGCAGGGGGGGACTAGCGGGAAACATTCAGTACTTC. It encodes CASRGGLAGNIQYF.

This chain links TRBV19 with TRBJ1-2, with D perhaps TRBD1 (5 bases). V gave up 6 bases and J gave up 3 bases, with 11 bases separating them. Germline-derived CDR1 and CDR2 are LNHDA and SQIVND (reference sequence). The CDR3 contains 13 residues. DNA for the CDR3: TGTGCCAGTAGCGCCGGGACTGACTATGGCTACACCTTC. The encoded protein is CASSAGTDYGYTF.

CDR3: CATKTTPGANTEAFF. The CDR3 bases are TGTGCCACCAAGACTACCCCGGGGGCAAACACTGAAGCTTTCTTT. The chain uses TRBV2 and TRBJ1-1; D is possibly TRBD1 (6 bases). The V end was cut by 10 bases, the J end by 2 bases, with 20 bases between. CDR1 and CDR2 (germline): SNHLY, FYNNEI. The CDR3 consists of 15 residues. The variable domain in full, with the rest retrieved from reference TRBV2 and TRBJ1-1, is EPEVTQTPSHQVTQMGQEVILRCVPISNHLYFYWYRQILGQKVEFLVSFYNNEISEKSEIFDDQFSVERPDGSNFTLKIRSTKLEDSAMYFCATKTTPGANTEAFFGQGTRLTVV.

The CDR3 loop is CASLKYGDLYGGELFF. In DNA, the CDR3 is TGTGCCAGTCTTAAATATGGGGACCTTTATGGCGGGGAGCTGTTTTTT. V is TRBV19 and J is TRBJ2-2; D is perhaps TRBD1 or TRBD2 (5 bases each). The CDR3 length is 16 residues. Trimming took off 8 bases at V and 7 bases at J, with 23 bases between the two ends. Looked up from germline, CDR1 is LNHDA and CDR2 is SQIVND (reference sequence).

The V gene is TRBV13, the J gene TRBJ2-4; D might be TRBD1 (5 bases). Germline loops: CDR1 PRHDT, CDR2 FYEKMQ (reference sequence). Trimming took off 6 bases at V and 12 bases at J, with 12 bases between the two ends. The CDR3 totals 11 residues. This CDR3 is CASSSGSGQYF. The CDR3 region has the DNA TGTGCCAGCAGTTCAGGGTCGGGTCAGTACTTC.

The chain links TRBV7-2 to TRBJ2-6; D call uncertain. Germline CDR1 SGHTA, CDR2 FQGNSA. CDR3 length equals 17 residues. Trimming pared 2 bases from V and 2 bases from J, leaving 13 bases between. The CDR3, as DNA: TGTGCCAGCAGCTTATCAACATCGGCGGCTGGGGCCAACGTCCTGACTTTC. This translates into CASSLSTSAAGANVLTF.

The chain joins TRBV2 to TRBJ2-1; TRBD2 matches at 12 bases. This CDR3 is 14 amino acids long. The V gene end was trimmed by 7 bases and the J gene end by 4 bases; junction bases not matched to a gene: 2. Germline CDR1 reads SNHLY; CDR2 reads FYNNEI. CDR3 protein: CASTGLAGYNEQFF. For the CDR3, the DNA is TGTGCCAGCACGGGACTAGCGGGTTACAATGAGCAGTTCTTC.

This chain joins TRBV19 and TRBJ1-2; D gene ambiguous. Germline V gives CDR1 LNHDA, CDR2 SQIVND (reference sequence). This CDR3 comprises 15 residues. V lost 1 base and J 4 bases, leaving 13 bases between the germline ends. CDR3 in DNA: TGTGCCAGTAGTATAGGAGACATCGAGCCCTATGGCTACACCTTC. Translation: CASSIGDIEPYGYTF. The whole variable domain, remainder taken from reference TRBV19 and TRBJ1-2, is DGGITQSPKYLFRKEGQNVTLSCEQNLNHDAMYWYRQDPGQGLRLIYYSQIVNDFQKGDIAEGYSVSREKKESFPLTVTSAQKNPTAFYLCASSIGDIEPYGYTFGSGTRLTVV.

The rearrangement uses TRBV2 and TRBJ2-2; D may correspond to TRBD1 or TRBD2 (5 bases each). Germline CDR1 reads SNHLY; CDR2 reads FYNNEI. The germline V and J ends were trimmed by 7 bases and 1 base, with 16 bases remaining between them. The CDR3 length is 16 residues. CDR3 sequence: CASTRDRPRNTGELFF. In DNA, the CDR3 is TGTGCCAGCACGAGGGACCGCCCGAGGAACACCGGGGAGCTGTTTTTT.

DNA for the CDR3: TGTGCCACCAGGGGGGTCCACGAGCAGTACTTC. It is translated as CATRGVHEQYF. This chain links TRBV2 with TRBJ2-7; D is perhaps TRBD1 (7 bases). This CDR3 has 11 amino acids. Germline values: CDR1 SNHLY, CDR2 FYNNEI. Trimming removed 10 bases from V and 5 bases from J, with 12 bases in between.

CDR3 amino acids: CSAGAVTEAFF. Written as DNA, the CDR3 is TGCAGTGCTGGGGCAGTGACCGAAGCTTTCTTT. The chain joins TRBV20-1 to TRBJ1-1; D possibly corresponds to TRBD1 (5 bases). Between the trimmed V and J ends, which lost 5 bases and 8 bases, there was a span of 12 bases. The CDR3 is 11 residues long. Germline values: CDR1 DFQATT, CDR2 SNEGSKA (reference sequence).

The count of this clone is one. V usage is TRBV28 and J usage is TRBJ2-1; 10 bases agree with TRBD1. Germline V CDR1 and CDR2: MDHEN, SYDVKM. Germline trimming cut 3 bases from V and 4 bases from J; bases unmatched to any gene: 3. The CDR3 has 15 residues. The CDR3 region is CASSLGTGAYNEQFF. For the CDR3, the DNA is TGTGCCAGCAGTTTGGGGACAGGGGCTTACAATGAGCAGTTCTTC.

The V gene is TRBV5-6, the J gene TRBJ1-4; D not certain. The CDR3 is 15 residues long. Germline lookup yields CDR1 SGHDT and CDR2 YYEEEE. Trimming shortened V by 0 bases and J by 4 bases, and 10 bases separated the two germline ends. Here the CDR3 reads CASSLAPVDNEKLFF. In nucleotides, the CDR3 is TGTGCCAGCAGCTTGGCTCCCGTAGATAATGAAAAACTGTTTTTT.

The chain carries TRBV28 and TRBJ2-3; possibly TRBD1 or TRBD2 for D (5 bases each). The CDR3 spans 13 residues. Trimming cost V 6 bases and J 8 bases, with 15 bases left between them. Germline V lookup: CDR1 MDHEN, CDR2 SYDVKM. CDR3: CASRPPEGSTQYF. The CDR3 nucleotides read TGTGCCAGCAGACCGCCAGAGGGGAGTACGCAGTATTTT.

The chain combines TRBV6-5 with TRBJ1-1; D ambiguous. This CDR3 contains 15 residues. Trimming pared 2 bases from V and 7 bases from J, leaving 17 bases between. CDR1 is MNHEY and CDR2 is SVGAGI in the germline V gene. Here the CDR3 reads CASSYADARKVEAFF. CDR3 bases: TGTGCCAGCAGTTACGCGGATGCTAGGAAGGTTGAAGCTTTCTTT.

The V call is TRBV5-1, the J call TRBJ2-1; 7 nucleotides match TRBD1. Germline loops: CDR1 SGHRS, CDR2 YFSETQ. The CDR3 extends over 18 amino acids. The V and J ends lost 0 bases and 2 bases, in that order; junction bases with no gene match: 11. The CDR3 is CASSLEGGALATYNEQFF. DNA of the CDR3: TGCGCCAGCAGCTTGGAAGGGGGCGCGCTCGCGACCTACAATGAGCAGTTCTTC.

The rearrangement uses TRBV9 and TRBJ2-4; TRBD2 agrees at 14 bases. This CDR3 has 19 residues. After removal of 4 bases from V and 1 base from J, the junction contained 10 bases not matched to a gene. In germline, CDR1 is SGDLS, CDR2 YYNGEE. CDR3 protein: CASSTSGTSGSGAKNIQYF. In nucleotides, the CDR3 is TGTGCCAGCAGCACCTCCGGGACTAGCGGGAGTGGGGCCAAAAACATTCAGTACTTC.

V usage is TRBV2 and J usage is TRBJ2-7; weak D call: TRBD2 (6 bases). Trimming took off 1 base at V and 2 bases at J, with 9 bases between the two ends. In germline, CDR1 is SNHLY, CDR2 FYNNEI. This CDR3 region has 14 residues. The DNA of the CDR3 is TGTGCCAGCAGTGAAGGACTAGTGGCCTACGAGCAGTACTTC. The encoded protein is CASSEGLVAYEQYF.

In this sample, this clone turned up once. The V and J genes are TRBV10-2 and TRBJ2-7, with D possibly being TRBD1 (5 bases). V dropped 1 base and J dropped 6 bases, with 7 bases sitting between them. The CDR3 has 12 residues. The V gene's germline CDR1 is WSHSY and CDR2 SAAADI. Here the CDR3 DNA reads TGCGCCAGCAGTGAGTTTAGGGGCGAGCAGTACTTC. This sequence encodes CASSEFRGEQYF.

The chain has TRBV11-2 and TRBJ2-6; a weak D match, TRBD2 (6 bases). The CDR3 runs 18 residues. The germline gives CDR1 SGHAT, CDR2 FQNNGV. The V end lost 0 bases, the J end lost 2 bases, and 14 bases lay between the germline ends. CDR3 sequence: CASSLDLGGRAGANVLTF. CDR3 coding DNA: TGTGCCAGCAGCTTAGATTTGGGGGGAAGGGCTGGGGCCAACGTCCTGACTTTC.

The rearrangement joins TRBV4-2 to TRBJ1-1; D is unclear. From germline, CDR1 is LGHNA and CDR2 YNFKEQ. This CDR3 comprises 13 residues. V was clipped by 0 bases and J by 10 bases, with 12 bases between them. CDR3 protein: CASSQDRGPGAFF. CDR3 bases: TGTGCCAGCAGCCAAGATCGCGGGCCGGGAGCTTTCTTT.

This clone was counted a single time. The chain is built from TRBV5-1 and TRBJ2-7; D is unresolved. V dropped 0 bases and J dropped 1 base, with 14 bases sitting between them. The CDR3 consists of 16 residues. Per the germline V gene, CDR1 is SGHRS and CDR2 is YFSETQ. The CDR3 DNA sequence: TGCGCCAGCAGCTTGGCCAGCCAACCCACTTCCTACGAGCAGTACTTC. Encoded protein: CASSLASQPTSYEQYF.

This clone showed up just a few times. The V gene is TRBV6-4, the J gene TRBJ2-3; TRBD2 agrees at 9 bases. V was clipped by 4 bases and J by 2 bases; unmatched bases: 1. This CDR3 contains 14 residues. The V gene's germline CDR1 is MRHNA and CDR2 SNTAGT. CDR3 in amino acids: CASSGTSATDTQYF. The CDR3 DNA sequence: TGTGCCAGCAGTGGGACTAGCGCCACAGATACGCAGTATTTT.

The chain couples TRBV7-7 to TRBJ2-5; D perhaps matches TRBD1 (5 bases). Deletions cut 2 bases from V and 5 bases from J, with 9 bases between. CDR3 size: 13 residues. From germline, CDR1 is SSHAT and CDR2 FNYEAQ (reference sequence). CDR3 in DNA: TGTGCCAGCAGCTTAAATAGGGGTGAGACCCAGTACTTC. Residues: CASSLNRGETQYF.

This clone was recorded only once. The chain carries TRBV5-6 and TRBJ1-2, with D possibly matching TRBD1 (6 bases). Per the germline V gene, CDR1 is SGHDT and CDR2 is YYEEEE. V gave up 6 bases and J gave up 4 bases, with 19 bases separating them. This CDR3 region has 15 residues. This chain's CDR3 is CASNTLGAAFYGYTF. For the CDR3, the DNA is TGTGCCAGCAACACCCTGGGGGCAGCTTTCTATGGCTACACCTTC.